Listed below are T cell receptor beta chains from one sample, sequenced in a study of naive and memory T cell subsets. TCRdb re-derived calls from the UMI-ligation and nested PCR reads in MiXCR, one entry per CDR3 protein. The data show 150,000 or so distinct CDR3 sequences, approximately 22% seen once. The material sequenced was naive CD4+ T cells from blood. Receptor source: a human donor in good health. The CDR3 runs from the conserved cysteine through the conserved F or W. The order of the fields is V gene, clone size, J gene, D gene, CDR3 protein, CDR3 DNA. The D gene is left open where the match is weak. Some rows mark clone size as missing; the rest say once, few, many or name a class of expanded clone.

TRBV12-3/TRBV12-4	few	TRBJ2-1	.	CASSFSLGGYSYNEQFF	TGTGCCAGCAGTTTCTCATTGGGGGGCTACTCCTACAATGAGCAGTTCTTC
TRBV29-1	.	TRBJ2-7	.	CSVERARGHEQYF	TGCAGCGTTGAACGAGCCAGGGGCCACGAGCAGTACTTC
TRBV7-2	.	TRBJ1-2	.	CASSRTLGGPNYGYTF	TGTGCCAGCAGCCGCACCCTTGGGGGGCCGAACTATGGCTACACCTTC
TRBV29-1	few	TRBJ1-2	.	CSVEAARDRVVYGYTF	TGCAGCGTTGAGGCAGCAAGGGACCGAGTCGTGTATGGCTACACCTTC
TRBV6-5	.	TRBJ1-2	.	CASSRMGGNYGYTF	TGTGCCAGCAGTCGCATGGGGGGGAACTATGGCTACACCTTC
TRBV28	few	TRBJ2-5	.	CALRGKETQYF	TGTGCCCTCCGGGGGAAAGAGACCCAGTACTTC
TRBV6-1	few	TRBJ2-3	TRBD1	CASSLTPGTGTDTQYF	TGTGCCAGCAGTCTCACCCCGGGGACAGGGACAGATACGCAGTATTTT
TRBV3-1	.	TRBJ2-4	.	CASSYAAKNIQYF	TGTGCCAGCAGTTACGCTGCCAAAAACATTCAGTACTTC
TRBV18	.	TRBJ1-1	TRBD1	CASSRQGGQTEAFF	TGTGCCAGCTCAAGACAGGGCGGGCAGACTGAAGCTTTCTTT
TRBV6-5	few	TRBJ2-3	.	CATTTDTQYF	TGTGCGACGACCACAGATACGCAGTATTTT
TRBV7-2	few	TRBJ2-3	.	CASSLAIPGTDTQYF	TGTGCCAGCAGCTTAGCCATCCCAGGGACAGATACGCAGTATTTT
TRBV28	many	TRBJ2-7	TRBD2	CASSPGTSGRSSYEQYF	TGTGCCAGCAGTCCCGGGACTAGCGGGAGGAGCTCCTACGAGCAGTACTTC
TRBV5-1	.	TRBJ2-7	TRBD2	CASRNSGILEQYF	TGCGCCAGCAGAAATAGCGGGATCTTGGAGCAGTACTTC
TRBV7-9	.	TRBJ2-1	TRBD2	CASSRKSGRAVGEQFF	TGTGCCAGCAGCCGAAAAAGCGGGAGAGCTGTGGGTGAGCAGTTCTTC
TRBV30	few	TRBJ2-1	.	CAWSLQHEQFF	TGTGCCTGGAGCCTCCAACATGAGCAGTTCTTC